These T cell receptor beta chains were read from a single sample in a study of blood T cell repertoires in COVID-19. Some clones are missing from TCRdb's copy, which holds only in-frame ones; the method was immunoSEQ multiplex PCR. The sample has roughly 380,000 clones, 81% seen once. Specimen: peripheral blood. Receptors originate from a human donor with acute or convalescent COVID-19. The donor label of this sample is uncertain. The CDR3 runs from the conserved cysteine through the conserved F or W. The order of the fields is clone size, D gene, J gene, V gene, CDR3 protein, CDR3 DNA. D genes are given only for firm matches. The size entry is marked missing in some rows and otherwise reads once, few, many or a size class.

few	NA	TRBJ1-2	TRBV7-9	CASSSQGRANYGYTF	TGTGCCAGCAGCTCACAGGGTCGGGCGAACTATGGCTACACCTTC
once	NA	TRBJ1-6	TRBV30	CAWTGGRANSPLHF	TGTGCCTGGACAGGAGGACGGGCTAATTCACCCCTCCACTTT
NA	NA	TRBJ1-6	TRBV6-5	CASSSLRSYNSPLHF	TGTGCCAGCAGTTCCCTTCGCTCCTATAATTCACCCCTCCACTTT
NA	NA	TRBJ2-5	TRBV19	CASSRAKQETQYF	TGTGCCAGTAGTAGAGCCAAACAAGAGACCCAGTACTTC
NA	NA	TRBJ2-2	TRBV6-6	CASSPPPGELFF	TGTGCCAGCAGCCCTCCTCCCGGGGAGCTGTTTTTT
NA	TRBD1	TRBJ1-1	TRBV6-5	CASSLDRDDEAFF	TGTGCCAGCAGTCTTGACAGGGACGATGAAGCTTTCTTT
few	NA	TRBJ1-1	TRBV2	CASSSGLMNTEAFF	TGTGCCAGCAGTTCCGGACTTATGAACACTGAAGCTTTCTTT
few	NA	TRBJ1-2	TRBV29-1	CSAFGSWNIDGYTF	TGCAGCGCCTTTGGTAGCTGGAATATTGATGGCTACACCTTC
NA	NA	TRBJ1-2	TRBV19	CASSVGGSYTF	TGTGCCAGTAGCGTGGGGGGAAGCTACACCTTC
NA	NA	TRBJ1-3	TRBV7-8	CASSGNRESIYF	TGTGCCAGCAGCGGAAACAGGGAGTCCATATATTTT
NA	NA	TRBJ2-1	TRBV19	CASSLLTSYNEQFF	TGTGCCAGTAGTCTCCTAACCTCCTACAATGAGCAGTTCTTC
NA	TRBD2	TRBJ2-2	TRBV7-9	CASSPLREAGELFF	TGTGCCAGCAGCCCGCTCCGGGAGGCCGGGGAGCTGTTTTTT
once	NA	TRBJ2-5	TRBV11-3	CASSPRRVGEETQYF	TGTGCCAGCAGCCCCAGGAGGGTGGGGGAAGAGACCCAGTACTTC
NA	NA	TRBJ2-5	TRBV7-9	CASSSSRGAFQETQYF	TGTGCCAGCAGCTCATCTCGTGGGGCGTTTCAAGAGACCCAGTACTTC
NA	NA	TRBJ2-2	TRBV18	CASSPTSRGNTGELFF	TGTGCCAGCTCACCAACGTCCAGGGGGAACACCGGGGAGCTGTTTTTT
NA	NA	TRBJ2-7	TRBV24-1	CATSPRQPYEQYF	TGTGCCACCAGCCCGCGACAGCCCTACGAGCAGTACTTC
NA	NA	TRBJ2-1	TRBV5-4	CASSLGSSYNEQFF	TGTGCCAGCAGCTTGGGGAGCTCCTACAATGAGCAGTTCTTC
NA	NA	TRBJ2-7	TRBV27	CASGGAYEGEQYF	TGTGCCAGCGGAGGGGCTTACGAGGGCGAGCAGTACTTC
NA	TRBD1	TRBJ2-1	TRBV29-1	CSTGQGTYNEQFF	TGCAGCACGGGACAGGGGACCTACAATGAGCAGTTCTTC
NA	NA	TRBJ1-1	TRBV28	CASSFSPRVLAFF	TGTGCCAGCAGTTTCAGCCCCCGGGTGCTAGCTTTCTTT
NA	TRBD1	TRBJ2-1	TRBV7-2	CASSSRTGGQFF	TGTGCCAGCAGCTCGCGGACAGGGGGACAGTTCTTC
once	TRBD1	TRBJ2-2	TRBV25-1	CASSPRAGGRTGELFF	TGTGCCAGCAGTCCAAGGGCAGGGGGACGCACCGGGGAGCTGTTTTTT
few	TRBD1	TRBJ2-5	TRBV5-6	CASSLRPPDRVFRETQYF	TGTGCCAGCAGCTTAAGGCCACCCGACAGGGTTTTTCGGGAGACCCAGTACTTC
NA	NA	TRBJ1-5	TRBV30	CAWSTAGGQPQHF	TGTGCCTGGAGTACGGCCGGAGGGCAGCCCCAGCATTTT
NA	NA	TRBJ1-1	TRBV6-5	CASTQSPPMNTEAFF	TGTGCCAGCACCCAAAGCCCACCCATGAACACTGAAGCTTTCTTT
NA	TRBD1	TRBJ1-5	TRBV7-9	CASSLGQGDSNQPQHF	TGTGCCAGCAGCTTGGGACAGGGCGATAGCAATCAGCCCCAGCATTTT
NA	NA	TRBJ1-3	TRBV2	CASRQSSGNTIYF	TGTGCCAGCAGACAGAGCTCTGGAAACACCATATATTTT